This passage covers 8 T cell receptor beta chains from one sample sequenced in a study of tumor-infiltrating lymphocytes in localized non-small cell lung cancer (dated by TCRdb to about 2021). Libraries were made using the immunoSEQ multiplex PCR assay. TCRdb's version of the immuneACCESS table is confined to in-frame rearrangements and falls short of the full clone set. An unresolved V gene accounts for under half of the shortfall where checked; the remainder is of unknown origin. Present in this sample are approximately 17,000 clones, roughly 80% of which were seen just once. The ten largest clones take up about 6% of the sample. Specimen: lung tumor tissue. The receptors derive from a human donor with non-small cell lung cancer.

The chain carries TRBV28 and TRBJ1-5, with TRBD1 matching 10 bases. The CDR3 sequence is 15 residues long. In germline, CDR1 is MDHEN, CDR2 SYDVKM. Trimming removed 2 bases from V and 7 bases from J; junction bases left unmatched: 5. CDR3 in amino acids: CASSLGSTGGQPQHF. CDR3 DNA: TGTGCCAGCAGTTTAGGGTCGACAGGGGGCCAGCCCCAGCATTTT.

This chain uses TRBV25-1 with TRBJ2-3; 8 positions agree with TRBD1. Unmatched junction bases numbered 9, after V lost 7 bases and J lost 6 bases. The V gene's germline CDR1 is MGHDK and CDR2 SYGVNS. CDR3 length: 14 amino acids. The CDR3 DNA follows: TGTGCCAGCACCCCGCGGACAGGGATCGATACGCAGTATTTT. Protein sequence: CASTPRTGIDTQYF.

The chain is built from TRBV6-6 and TRBJ1-3; possibly TRBD1 for D (6 bases). This CDR3 contains 16 residues. The germline V gene encodes CDR1 MNHNY and CDR2 SVGAGI (reference sequence). Deletions cut 7 bases from V and 1 base from J, with 17 bases between. The CDR3 DNA sequence: TGTGCCAGCACTCAAACAGGGAGAAGGTCTGGAAACACCATATATTTT. It is translated as CASTQTGRRSGNTIYF.

The chain carries TRBV30 and TRBJ1-1; possibly TRBD1 for D (5 bases). V lost 0 bases and J 1 base, leaving 6 bases between the germline ends. The CDR3 runs to 13 residues. Per germline, CDR1 GTSNPN and CDR2 SVGIG (reference sequence). The CDR3: CAWSVQANTEAFF. The CDR3 nucleotides are TGTGCCTGGAGTGTACAGGCGAACACTGAAGCTTTCTTT.

The chain is built from TRBV20-1 and TRBJ2-7; D not resolved. CDR3 size: 11 residues. Per germline, CDR1 DFQATT and CDR2 SNEGSKA (reference sequence). CDR3: CIMTDTYEQYF. In nucleotides, the CDR3 is TGCATCATGACCGACACCTACGAGCAGTACTTC.

This rearrangement joins TRBV23-1 to TRBJ2-1, with a weak D call TRBD1 (7 bases). TRBV23-1 is recorded as an ORF, its role being uncertain. V dropped 6 bases and J dropped 3 bases, with 15 bases sitting between them. This CDR3 comprises 15 residues. CDR3 nucleotides: TGCGCCAGCAGCCAGGGGGGACGGCTCTACAATGAGCAGTTCTTC. Residues: CASSQGGRLYNEQFF.

This chain connects TRBV7-2 to TRBJ2-7, with D possibly TRBD1 on 6 matching bases. Germline loops: CDR1 SGHTA, CDR2 FQGNSA. The germline V and J ends were trimmed by 3 bases and 4 bases, with 10 bases remaining between them. This CDR3 has 13 amino acids. CDR3 in amino acids: CASSLDRKYEQYF. As DNA, the CDR3 is TGTGCCAGCAGCTTGGACAGAAAATACGAGCAGTACTTC.

The V and J genes are TRBV11-3 and TRBJ2-1, with no clear D. This CDR3 has 14 amino acids. Deletions cut 3 bases from V and 6 bases from J, with 12 bases between. Germline CDR1 is SGHNT and CDR2 is YENEEA. CDR3 protein: CASSFDSPGNEQFF. The CDR3 region has the DNA TGTGCCAGCAGCTTTGATAGCCCGGGCAATGAGCAGTTCTTC.